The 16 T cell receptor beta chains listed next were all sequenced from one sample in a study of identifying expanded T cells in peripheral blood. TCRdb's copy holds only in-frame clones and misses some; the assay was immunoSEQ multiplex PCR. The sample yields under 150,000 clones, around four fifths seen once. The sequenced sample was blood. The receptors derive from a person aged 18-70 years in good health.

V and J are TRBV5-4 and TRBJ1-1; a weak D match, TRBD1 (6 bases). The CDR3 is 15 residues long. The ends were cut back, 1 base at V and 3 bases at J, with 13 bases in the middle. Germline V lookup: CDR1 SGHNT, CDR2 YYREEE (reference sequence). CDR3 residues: CASSLLGGAYTEAFF. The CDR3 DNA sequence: TGTGCCAGCAGCTTGTTGGGGGGCGCCTACACTGAAGCTTTCTTT.

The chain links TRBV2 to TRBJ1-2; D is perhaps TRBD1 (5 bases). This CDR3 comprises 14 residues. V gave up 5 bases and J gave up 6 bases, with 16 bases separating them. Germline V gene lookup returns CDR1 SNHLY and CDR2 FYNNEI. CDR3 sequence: CASSLTLGVDGYTF. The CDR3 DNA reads TGTGCCAGCAGTTTGACACTGGGGGTGGATGGCTACACCTTC.

The CDR3 sequence: CASSQALGTGVTYEQYF. The DNA for the CDR3 is TGCGCCAGCAGCCAAGCACTGGGGACAGGGGTAACCTACGAGCAGTACTTC. The chain employs TRBV4-3 and TRBJ2-7; 10 nucleotides align to TRBD1. This CDR3 contains 17 residues. With V trimmed by 1 base and J by 2 bases, 8 bases remained unmatched. Germline V gives CDR1 LGHNA, CDR2 YSLEER.

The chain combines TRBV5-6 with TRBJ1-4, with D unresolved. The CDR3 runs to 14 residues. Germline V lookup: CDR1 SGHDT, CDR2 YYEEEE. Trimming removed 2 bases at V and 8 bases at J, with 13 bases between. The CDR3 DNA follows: TGTGCCAGCAGCTTTAGGCGGGGTCGAGAAAAACTGTTTTTT. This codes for CASSFRRGREKLFF.

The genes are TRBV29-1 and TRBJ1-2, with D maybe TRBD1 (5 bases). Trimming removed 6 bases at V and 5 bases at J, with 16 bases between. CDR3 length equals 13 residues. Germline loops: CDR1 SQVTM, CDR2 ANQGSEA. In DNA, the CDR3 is TGCAGCGTGCCCCTTGAGGCAGGGTATGGCTACACCTTC. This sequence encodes CSVPLEAGYGYTF. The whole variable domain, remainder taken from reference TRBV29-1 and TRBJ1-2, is SAVISQKPSRDICQRGTSLTIQCQVDSQVTMMFWYRQQPGQSLTLIATANQGSEATYESGFVIDKFPISRPNLTFSTLTVSNMSPEDSSIYLCSVPLEAGYGYTFGSGTRLTVV.

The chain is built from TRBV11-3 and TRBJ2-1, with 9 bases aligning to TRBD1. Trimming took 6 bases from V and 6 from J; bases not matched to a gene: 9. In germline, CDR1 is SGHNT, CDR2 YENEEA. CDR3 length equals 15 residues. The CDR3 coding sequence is TGTGCCAGCAGATATGGACAGGGGAGCTTCAATGAGCAGTTCTTC. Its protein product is CASRYGQGSFNEQFF.

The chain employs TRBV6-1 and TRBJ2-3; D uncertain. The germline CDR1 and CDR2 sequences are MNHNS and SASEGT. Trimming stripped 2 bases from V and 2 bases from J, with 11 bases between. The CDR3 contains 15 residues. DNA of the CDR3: TGTGCCAGCAGTGAAAGAACCTGGTTCACAGATACGCAGTATTTT. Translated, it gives CASSERTWFTDTQYF.

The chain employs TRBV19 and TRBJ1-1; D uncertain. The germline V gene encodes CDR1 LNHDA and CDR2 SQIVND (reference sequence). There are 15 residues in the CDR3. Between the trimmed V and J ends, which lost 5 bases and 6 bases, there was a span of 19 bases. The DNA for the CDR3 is TGTGCCAGTAGTCCTGGGGAGGGTTTGAGCGCTGAAGCTTTCTTT. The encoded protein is CASSPGEGLSAEAFF.

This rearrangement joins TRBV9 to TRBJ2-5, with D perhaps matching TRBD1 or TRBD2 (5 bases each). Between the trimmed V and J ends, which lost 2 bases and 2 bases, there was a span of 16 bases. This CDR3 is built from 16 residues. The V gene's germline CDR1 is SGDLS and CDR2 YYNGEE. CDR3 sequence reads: CASSVGDALHQETQYF. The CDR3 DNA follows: TGTGCCAGCAGCGTGGGGGACGCCTTGCATCAAGAGACCCAGTACTTC. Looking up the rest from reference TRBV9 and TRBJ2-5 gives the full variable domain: DSGVTQTPKHLITATGQRVTLRCSPRSGDLSVYWYQQSLDQGLQFLIQYYNGEERAKGNILERFSAQQFPDLHSELNLSSLELGDSALYFCASSVGDALHQETQYFGPGTRLLVL.

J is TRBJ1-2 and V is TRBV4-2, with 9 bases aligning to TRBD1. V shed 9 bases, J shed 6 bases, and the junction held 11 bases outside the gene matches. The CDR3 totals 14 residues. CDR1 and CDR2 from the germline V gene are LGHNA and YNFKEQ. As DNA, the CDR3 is TGTGCCAGATCCGGGACAGGGAAGAAGGATGGCTACACCTTC. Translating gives CARSGTGKKDGYTF.

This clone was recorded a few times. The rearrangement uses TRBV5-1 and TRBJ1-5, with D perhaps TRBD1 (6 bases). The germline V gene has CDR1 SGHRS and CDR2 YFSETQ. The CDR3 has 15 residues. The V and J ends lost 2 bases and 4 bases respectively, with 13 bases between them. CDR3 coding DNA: TGCGCCAGCAGCTTAGCAGGACAGCCGAATCAGCCCCAGCATTTT. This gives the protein CASSLAGQPNQPQHF.

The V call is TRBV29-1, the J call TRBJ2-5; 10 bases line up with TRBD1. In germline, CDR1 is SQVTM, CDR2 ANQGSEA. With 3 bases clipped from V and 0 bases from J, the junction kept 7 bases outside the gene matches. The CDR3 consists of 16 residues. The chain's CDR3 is CSVDQRGQGYQETQYF. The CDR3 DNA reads TGCAGCGTTGATCAAAGGGGACAGGGGTACCAAGAGACCCAGTACTTC. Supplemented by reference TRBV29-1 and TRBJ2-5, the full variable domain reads SAVISQKPSRDICQRGTSLTIQCQVDSQVTMMFWYRQQPGQSLTLIATANQGSEATYESGFVIDKFPISRPNLTFSTLTVSNMSPEDSSIYLCSVDQRGQGYQETQYFGPGTRLLVL.

CDR3 bases: TGCAGTGCTAGAAAATCGGAGACCCAGTACTTC. Its protein is CSARKSETQYF. V and J are TRBV20-1 and TRBJ2-5; no clear D gene. Trimming pared 2 bases from V and 5 bases from J, leaving 6 bases between. Germline CDR1 DFQATT, CDR2 SNEGSKA (reference sequence). The CDR3 runs to 11 residues.

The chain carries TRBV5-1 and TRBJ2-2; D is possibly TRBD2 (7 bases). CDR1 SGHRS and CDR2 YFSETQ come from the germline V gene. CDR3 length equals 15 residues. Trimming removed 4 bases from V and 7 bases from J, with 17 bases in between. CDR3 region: CASSHPEGGVGELFF. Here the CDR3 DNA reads TGCGCCAGCAGCCACCCCGAGGGGGGGGTCGGGGAGCTGTTTTTT.

The CDR3 sequence: CASSLGLQLSNYGYTF. In DNA, the CDR3 is TGTGCCAGCAGTCTAGGACTACAGCTTTCTAACTATGGCTACACCTTC. This sequence joins TRBV7-2 and TRBJ1-2, with no clear D. Trimming cost V 6 bases and J 0 bases, with 17 bases left between them. This CDR3 has 16 amino acids. CDR1 and CDR2 (germline): SGHTA, FQGNSA.

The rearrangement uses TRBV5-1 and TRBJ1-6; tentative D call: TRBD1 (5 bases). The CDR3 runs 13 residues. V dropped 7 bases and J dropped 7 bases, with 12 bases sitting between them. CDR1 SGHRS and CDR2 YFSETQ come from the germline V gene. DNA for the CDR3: TGCGCCAGCGGGAGAGAGGGGAATTCACCCCTCCACTTT. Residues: CASGREGNSPLHF.